This entry concerns a single TCR beta chain. The sample comes from a study of shared clonotypes between healthy human individuals. Some clones are missing from TCRdb's copy, which holds only in-frame ones; the method was immunoSEQ multiplex PCR. The sample carries roughly 1,500,000 clones, 97% to 99% recorded once. Adult Caucasians living in Nashville, Tennessee made up all of the donors. Sequencing was carried out using naive CD4+ T cells sorted from blood. As for subset: CD45RA+ positively selected. This TCR was recovered from a man younger than 45 in good health.

CDR3 region: CASSEKLAGVYNEQFF. The CDR3 region has the DNA TGCGCCAGCAGTGAGAAACTAGCGGGAGTCTACAATGAGCAGTTCTTC. J is TRBJ2-1 and V is TRBV10-2; 11 nucleotides align to TRBD2. Germline CDR1 WSHSY, CDR2 SAAADI. Losses at the gene ends were 2 bases for V and 3 bases for J; bases not matched to a gene: 3. This CDR3 spans 16 amino acids.